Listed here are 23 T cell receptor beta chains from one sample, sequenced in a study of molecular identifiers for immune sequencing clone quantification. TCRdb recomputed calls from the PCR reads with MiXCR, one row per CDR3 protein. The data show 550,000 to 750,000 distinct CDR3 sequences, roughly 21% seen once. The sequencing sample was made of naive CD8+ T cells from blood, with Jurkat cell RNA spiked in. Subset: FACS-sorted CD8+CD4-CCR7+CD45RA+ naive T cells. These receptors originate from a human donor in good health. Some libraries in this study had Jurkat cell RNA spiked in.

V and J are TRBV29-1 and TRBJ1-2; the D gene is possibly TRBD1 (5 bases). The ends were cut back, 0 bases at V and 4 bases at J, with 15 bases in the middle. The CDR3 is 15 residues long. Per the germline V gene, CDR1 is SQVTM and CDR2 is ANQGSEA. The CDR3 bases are TGCAGCGTTGAAGATGGCGGGGGAGTCAGCTATGGCTACACCTTC. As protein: CSVEDGGGVSYGYTF.

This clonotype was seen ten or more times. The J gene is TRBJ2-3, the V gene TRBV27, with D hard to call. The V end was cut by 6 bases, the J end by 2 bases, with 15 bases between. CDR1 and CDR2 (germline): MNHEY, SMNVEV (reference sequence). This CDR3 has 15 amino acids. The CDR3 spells CASSSGPYVTDTQYF. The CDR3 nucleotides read TGTGCCAGCAGCTCAGGTCCTTACGTCACAGATACGCAGTATTTT.

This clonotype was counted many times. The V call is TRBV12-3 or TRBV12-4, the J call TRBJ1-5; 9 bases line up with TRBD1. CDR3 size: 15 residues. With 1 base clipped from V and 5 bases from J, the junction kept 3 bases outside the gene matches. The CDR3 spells CASSLDRGRDQPQHF. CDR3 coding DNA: TGTGCCAGCAGTTTAGACAGGGGGCGAGATCAGCCCCAGCATTTT.

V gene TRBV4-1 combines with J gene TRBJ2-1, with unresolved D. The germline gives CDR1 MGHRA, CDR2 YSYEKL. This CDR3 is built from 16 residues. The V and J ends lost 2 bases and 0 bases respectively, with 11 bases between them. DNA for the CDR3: TGCGCCAGCAGCCAAAAGCCTTCGAGCTCCTACAATGAGCAGTTCTTC. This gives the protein CASSQKPSSSYNEQFF.

The CDR3 spells CASSQGGTGPYEQYF. CDR3 nucleotide sequence: TGCGCCAGCAGCCAGGGCGGGACAGGCCCCTACGAGCAGTACTTC. The V gene is TRBV4-3, the J gene TRBJ2-7; 8 nucleotides align to TRBD1. Germline V CDR1 and CDR2: LGHNA, YSLEER. The trim removed 3 bases at V and 2 bases at J, leaving 6 bases unmatched. The CDR3 has 15 residues.

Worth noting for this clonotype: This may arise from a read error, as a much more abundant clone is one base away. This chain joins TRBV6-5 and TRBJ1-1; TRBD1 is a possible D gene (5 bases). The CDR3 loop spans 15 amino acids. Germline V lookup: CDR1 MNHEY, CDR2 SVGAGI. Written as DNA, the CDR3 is TGTGCCAGCAGTTACTCGGGGGGGATGAACACTGAAGCTTCCTTT. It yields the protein CASSYSGGMNTEASF.

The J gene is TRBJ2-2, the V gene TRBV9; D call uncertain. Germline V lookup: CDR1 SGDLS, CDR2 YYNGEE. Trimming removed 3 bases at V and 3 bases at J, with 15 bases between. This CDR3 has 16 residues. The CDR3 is CASSATRTEDTGELFF. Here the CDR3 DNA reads TGTGCCAGCAGCGCCACCCGGACCGAGGACACCGGGGAGCTGTTTTTT.

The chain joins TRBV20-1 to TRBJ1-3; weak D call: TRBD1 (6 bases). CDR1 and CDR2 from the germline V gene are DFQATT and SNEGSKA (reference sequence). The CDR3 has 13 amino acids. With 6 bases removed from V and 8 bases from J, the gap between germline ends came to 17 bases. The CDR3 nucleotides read TGCAGTGCAAGGGGGGGGGGGCCGGACACCATATATTTT. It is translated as CSARGGGPDTIYF.

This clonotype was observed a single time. CDR3 sequence: CASSLSFPVTDTQYF. Written as DNA, the CDR3 is TGTGCCAGCAGTTTGAGCTTCCCGGTGACAGATACGCAGTATTTT. The chain is built from TRBV27 and TRBJ2-3; D is unclear. The CDR3 runs 15 residues. Germline CDR1 and CDR2: MNHEY and SMNVEV (reference sequence). V was shortened by 3 bases and J by 3 bases, with 13 bases between the two germline ends.

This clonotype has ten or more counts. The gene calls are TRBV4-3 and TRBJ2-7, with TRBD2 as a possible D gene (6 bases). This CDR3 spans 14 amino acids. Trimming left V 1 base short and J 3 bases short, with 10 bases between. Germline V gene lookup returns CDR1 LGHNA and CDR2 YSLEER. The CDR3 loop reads CASSQATAGYEQYF. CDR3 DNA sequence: TGCGCCAGCAGCCAAGCAACAGCGGGCTACGAGCAGTACTTC.

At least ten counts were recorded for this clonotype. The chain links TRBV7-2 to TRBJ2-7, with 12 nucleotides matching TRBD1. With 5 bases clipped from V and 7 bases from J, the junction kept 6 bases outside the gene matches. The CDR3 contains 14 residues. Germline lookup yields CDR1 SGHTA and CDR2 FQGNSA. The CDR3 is CASSPPGQGAEQYF. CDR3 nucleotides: TGTGCCAGCAGCCCTCCGGGACAGGGGGCTGAGCAGTACTTC.

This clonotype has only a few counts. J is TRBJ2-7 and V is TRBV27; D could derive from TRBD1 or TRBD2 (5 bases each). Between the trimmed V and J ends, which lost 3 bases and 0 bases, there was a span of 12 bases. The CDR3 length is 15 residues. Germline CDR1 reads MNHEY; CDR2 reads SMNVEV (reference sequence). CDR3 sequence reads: CASSLVGPLSYEQYF. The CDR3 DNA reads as TGTGCCAGCAGTTTGGTGGGACCCCTCTCCTACGAGCAGTACTTC.

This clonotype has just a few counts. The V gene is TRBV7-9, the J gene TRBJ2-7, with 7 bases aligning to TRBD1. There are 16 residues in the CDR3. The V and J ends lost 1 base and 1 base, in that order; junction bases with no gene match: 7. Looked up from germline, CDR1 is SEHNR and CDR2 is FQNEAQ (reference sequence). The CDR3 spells CASSLVYGTVSYEQYF. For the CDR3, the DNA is TGTGCCAGCAGCTTAGTGTACGGGACAGTATCCTACGAGCAGTACTTC.

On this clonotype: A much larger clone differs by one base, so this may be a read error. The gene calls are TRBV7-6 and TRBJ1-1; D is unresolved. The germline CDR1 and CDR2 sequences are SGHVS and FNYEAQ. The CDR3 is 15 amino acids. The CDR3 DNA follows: TGTGCCAGCGGCTTAAAGGCAGGTGAAGGCACTGAAGCTTTCTTT. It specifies CASGLKAGEGTEAFF.

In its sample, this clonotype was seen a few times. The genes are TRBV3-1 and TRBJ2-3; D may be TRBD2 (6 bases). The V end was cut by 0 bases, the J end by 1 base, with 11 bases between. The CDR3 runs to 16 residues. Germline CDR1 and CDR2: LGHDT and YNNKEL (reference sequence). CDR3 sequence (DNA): TGTGCCAGCAGCCAAGATCGTACGGGGGGCACAGATACGCAGTATTTT. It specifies CASSQDRTGGTDTQYF.

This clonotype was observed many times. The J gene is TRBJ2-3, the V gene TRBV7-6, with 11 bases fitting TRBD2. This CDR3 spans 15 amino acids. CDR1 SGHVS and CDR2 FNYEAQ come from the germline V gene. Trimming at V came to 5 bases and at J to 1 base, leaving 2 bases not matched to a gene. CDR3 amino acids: CASSKTSGGTDTQYF. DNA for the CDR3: TGTGCCAGCAGCAAGACTAGCGGGGGCACAGATACGCAGTATTTT.

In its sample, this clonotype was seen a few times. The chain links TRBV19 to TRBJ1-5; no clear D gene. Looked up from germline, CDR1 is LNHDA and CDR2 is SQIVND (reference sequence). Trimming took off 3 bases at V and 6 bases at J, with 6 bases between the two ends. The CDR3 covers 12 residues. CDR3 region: CASSIGFQPQHF. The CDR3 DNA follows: TGTGCCAGTAGTATTGGTTTTCAGCCCCAGCATTTT.

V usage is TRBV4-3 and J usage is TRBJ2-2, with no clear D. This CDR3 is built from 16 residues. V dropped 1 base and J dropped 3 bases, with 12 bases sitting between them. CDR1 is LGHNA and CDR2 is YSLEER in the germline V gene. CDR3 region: CASSQGLLDYTGELFF. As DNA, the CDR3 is TGCGCCAGCAGCCAAGGTCTACTTGACTACACCGGGGAGCTGTTTTTT.

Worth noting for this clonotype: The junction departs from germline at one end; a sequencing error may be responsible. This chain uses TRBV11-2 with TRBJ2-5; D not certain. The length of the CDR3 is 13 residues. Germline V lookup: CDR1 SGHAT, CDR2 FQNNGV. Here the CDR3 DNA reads TGTGCCAGCAGCTTAGAATCCCAAGAGATCCAGTACTTC. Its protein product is CASSLESQEIQYF. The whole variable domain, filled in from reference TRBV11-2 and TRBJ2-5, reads EAGVAQSPRYKIIEKRQSVAFWCNPISGHATLYWYQQILGQGPKLLIQFQNNGVVDDSQLPKDRFSAERLKGVDSTLKIQPAKLEDSAVYLCASSLESQEIQYFGPGTRLLVL.

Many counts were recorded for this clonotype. CDR3 residues: CASSLGGLNIQYF. The CDR3 DNA reads as TGTGCCAGCAGTTTAGGGGGGCTCAATATTCAGTACTTC. J is TRBJ2-4 and V is TRBV12-3 or TRBV12-4, with a weak D call TRBD1 (6 bases). CDR3 size: 13 residues. The V end lost 1 base, the J end lost 10 bases, and 11 bases lay between the germline ends.

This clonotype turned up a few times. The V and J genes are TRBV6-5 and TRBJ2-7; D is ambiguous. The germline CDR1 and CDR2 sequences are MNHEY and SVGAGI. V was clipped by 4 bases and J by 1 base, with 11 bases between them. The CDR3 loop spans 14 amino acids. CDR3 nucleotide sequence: TGTGCCAGCAGTTGGCGCATAGGGTCCTACGAGCAGTACTTC. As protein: CASSWRIGSYEQYF.

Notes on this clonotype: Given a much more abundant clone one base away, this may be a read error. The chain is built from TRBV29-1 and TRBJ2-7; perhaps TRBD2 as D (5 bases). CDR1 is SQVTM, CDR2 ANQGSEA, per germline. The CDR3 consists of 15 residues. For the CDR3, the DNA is TGCGGCATGAGGGTCCGGGAAGGTGGATCCTACGAGCAGTACTTC. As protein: CGMRVREGGSYEQYF.

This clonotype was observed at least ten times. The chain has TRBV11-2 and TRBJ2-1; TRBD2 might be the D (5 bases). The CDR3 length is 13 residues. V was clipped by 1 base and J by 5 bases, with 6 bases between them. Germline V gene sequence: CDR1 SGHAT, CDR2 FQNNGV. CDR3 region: CASSLGGDNEQFF. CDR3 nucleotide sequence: TGTGCCAGCAGCTTAGGGGGAGACAATGAGCAGTTCTTC.